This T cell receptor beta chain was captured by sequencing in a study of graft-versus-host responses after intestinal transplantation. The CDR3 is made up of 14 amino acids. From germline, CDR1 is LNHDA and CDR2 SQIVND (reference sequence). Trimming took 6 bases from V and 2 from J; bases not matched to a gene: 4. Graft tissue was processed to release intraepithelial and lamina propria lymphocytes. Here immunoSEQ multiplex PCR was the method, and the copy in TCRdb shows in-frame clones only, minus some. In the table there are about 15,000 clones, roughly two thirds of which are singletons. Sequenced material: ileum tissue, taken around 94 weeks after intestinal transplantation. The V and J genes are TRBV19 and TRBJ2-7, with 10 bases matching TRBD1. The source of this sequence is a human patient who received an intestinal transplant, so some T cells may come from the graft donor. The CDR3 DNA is TGTGCCAGTAGAGTAGGGACAGGGGCCTACGAGCAGTACTTC. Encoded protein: CASRVGTGAYEQYF.